One and the same sample provided the 8 T cell receptor beta chains below, sequenced in a study of blood T cell repertoires in COVID-19. Profiled with immunoSEQ multiplex PCR; TCRdb holds only in-frame clones, not every one. The data hold more than 300,000 clones, with just over 85% observed a single time. Sequencing was performed on PBMCs or T cells enriched from blood (not recorded which). Receptors originate from a young woman who had recovered from COVID-19.

The genes are TRBV25-1 and TRBJ1-2; D remains unclear. The CDR3 runs 11 residues. CDR1 is MGHDK and CDR2 is SYGVNS in the germline V gene. V was pared by 7 bases and J by 8 bases, with 11 bases between. This chain's CDR3 is CASTSFGGYTF. The CDR3 coding sequence is TGTGCCAGCACATCGTTCGGGGGCTACACCTTC.

The V and J genes are TRBV2 and TRBJ2-2; 9 nucleotides line up with TRBD1. The V and J ends lost 6 bases and 6 bases, in that order; junction bases with no gene match: 11. The CDR3 is 16 residues long. Per the germline V gene, CDR1 is SNHLY and CDR2 is FYNNEI. This CDR3 reads CASSKQGAGNSGELFF. DNA for the CDR3: TGTGCCAGCAGCAAACAGGGGGCGGGAAATTCCGGGGAGCTGTTTTTT.

The chain is built from TRBV4-1 and TRBJ1-1; maybe TRBD1 (6 bases). CDR1 and CDR2 from the germline V gene are MGHRA and YSYEKL. The CDR3 loop spans 15 amino acids. Trimming pared 2 bases from V and 0 bases from J, leaving 10 bases between. The CDR3 here is CASSQPTGLNTEAFF. CDR3 sequence (DNA): TGCGCCAGCAGCCAACCCACAGGGCTGAACACTGAAGCTTTCTTT.

The chain joins TRBV30 to TRBJ2-1; 12 nucleotides line up with TRBD2. After removal of 6 bases from V and 1 base from J, the junction contained 7 bases not matched to a gene. The CDR3 extends over 16 amino acids. Germline V CDR1 and CDR2: GTSNPN, SVGIG (reference sequence). This chain's CDR3 is CACKGLAGGSYNEQFF. Written as DNA, the CDR3 is TGTGCCTGTAAGGGGCTAGCGGGAGGGTCCTACAATGAGCAGTTCTTC.

This rearrangement joins TRBV4-1 to TRBJ1-2; D is perhaps TRBD1 (6 bases). CDR1 is MGHRA, CDR2 YSYEKL, per germline. The V gene lost 2 bases and the J gene lost 4 bases, with 14 bases spanning the gap. The CDR3 is made up of 15 amino acids. CDR3 coding DNA: TGCGCCAGCAGCCAAAAAGGGCAGGGGATCTATGGCTACACCTTC. This codes for CASSQKGQGIYGYTF.

The chain carries TRBV7-8 and TRBJ1-2, with a possible D match to TRBD1 (6 bases). V lost 3 bases, J lost 3 bases, and 11 bases lay in between. The CDR3 is made up of 14 amino acids. Germline V lookup: CDR1 SGHVS, CDR2 FQNEAQ. Here the CDR3 reads CASSFQGSDYGYTF. For the CDR3, the DNA is TGTGCCAGCAGCTTTCAGGGGTCGGACTATGGCTACACCTTC.

On this clone: In the same sample, other DNA sequences code for this CDR3. The chain combines TRBV6-5 with TRBJ1-2; D is perhaps TRBD1 (5 bases). The V and J ends lost 2 bases and 7 bases respectively, with 5 bases between them. CDR1 is MNHEY, CDR2 SVGAGI, per germline. This CDR3 comprises 11 residues. The CDR3 coding sequence is TGTGCCAGCAGTTACAGGGGTGGCTACACCTTC. It yields the protein CASSYRGGYTF.

This chain connects TRBV4-1 to TRBJ1-1, with TRBD1 matching over 8 bases. CDR3 length: 16 residues. Looked up from germline, CDR1 is MGHRA and CDR2 is YSYEKL. V trimming: 0 bases; J trimming: 0 bases; junction bases outside the gene matches: 3. The CDR3 protein is CASSQDRTGMNTEAFF. CDR3 in DNA: TGCGCCAGCAGCCAAGATCGGACAGGGATGAACACTGAAGCTTTCTTT.